This is a list of T cell receptor beta chains from one sample in a study of T-cell memory formation after mild COVID-19. TCRdb re-called the 5' RACE reads with MiXCR, one entry per CDR3 protein. This table has some 180,000 distinct CDR3 sequences, 10% to 15% appearing once. The specimen sequenced was PBMCs or a T cell subset sorted from them (not recorded which). The receptors come from a young man who had mild COVID-19 (a few samples of this study predate the infection). Cell type and time point are not known. The CDR3 runs from the conserved cysteine through the conserved F or W. Each record gives: clone size, D gene, J gene, V gene, CDR3 protein, CDR3 DNA. D genes are given only for firm matches. Only some rows state a clone size, as once, few, many or a class for expanded clones.

clone size: .; D gene: TRBD1; J gene: TRBJ2-3; V gene: TRBV4-3; CDR3 protein: CASSQVTRGSDTQYF; CDR3 DNA: TGCGCCAGCAGCCAAGTTACCAGGGGGTCAGATACGCAGTATTTT
clone size: .; D gene: .; J gene: TRBJ1-4; V gene: TRBV21-1; CDR3 protein: CASSKDLLRRTNEKLFF; CDR3 DNA: TGTGCCAGCAGCAAAGATCTCCTCAGGCGGACTAATGAAAAACTGTTTTTT
clone size: few; D gene: TRBD2; J gene: TRBJ2-1; V gene: TRBV12-3/TRBV12-4; CDR3 protein: CASRGLAVYNEQFF; CDR3 DNA: TGTGCCAGCAGGGGACTAGCGGTCTACAATGAGCAGTTCTTC
clone size: once; D gene: TRBD1; J gene: TRBJ1-2; V gene: TRBV10-3; CDR3 protein: CAISRRQGAGYTF; CDR3 DNA: TGTGCCATCAGTCGTAGACAGGGGGCCGGCTACACCTTC
clone size: .; D gene: TRBD2; J gene: TRBJ2-5; V gene: TRBV4-1; CDR3 protein: CASSQGLAGVLKETQYF; CDR3 DNA: TGCGCCAGCAGCCAAGGACTAGCGGGGGTACTCAAAGAGACCCAGTACTTC
clone size: .; D gene: .; J gene: TRBJ2-3; V gene: TRBV10-1; CDR3 protein: CASSEYEEGTDTQYF; CDR3 DNA: TGCGCCAGCAGTGAGTATGAAGAGGGCACAGATACGCAGTATTTT
clone size: few; D gene: .; J gene: TRBJ1-2; V gene: TRBV15; CDR3 protein: CATSRDPSLGYGYTF; CDR3 DNA: TGTGCCACCAGCAGAGATCCGAGCCTGGGGTATGGCTACACCTTC
clone size: few; D gene: .; J gene: TRBJ2-5; V gene: TRBV12-1; CDR3 protein: CASAIFWGPIGSVGLETQYF; CDR3 DNA: TGTGCCAGCGCGATCTTTTGGGGACCCATAGGGTCCGTGGGGTTGGAGACCCAGTACTTC
clone size: .; D gene: TRBD1; J gene: TRBJ2-1; V gene: TRBV6-5; CDR3 protein: CASSTRTGNNEQFF; CDR3 DNA: TGTGCCAGCAGTACCCGGACAGGGAACAATGAGCAGTTCTTC
clone size: few; D gene: TRBD1; J gene: TRBJ1-5; V gene: TRBV9; CDR3 protein: CASSVGTGVNQPQHF; CDR3 DNA: TGTGCCAGCAGCGTAGGGACAGGGGTCAACCAGCCCCAGCATTTT
clone size: .; D gene: TRBD1; J gene: TRBJ1-4; V gene: TRBV4-3; CDR3 protein: CASSQDRGEKLFF; CDR3 DNA: TGCGCCAGCAGCCAAGACAGGGGGGAAAAACTGTTTTTT
clone size: many; D gene: .; J gene: TRBJ1-1; V gene: TRBV7-2; CDR3 protein: CASSRALNTEAFF; CDR3 DNA: TGTGCCAGCAGCCGGGCCCTAAACACTGAAGCTTTCTTT
clone size: .; D gene: TRBD1; J gene: TRBJ1-1; V gene: TRBV7-2; CDR3 protein: CASSLYGTGNTEAFF; CDR3 DNA: TGTGCCAGCAGCTTATACGGGACAGGGAACACTGAAGCTTTCTTT
clone size: few; D gene: TRBD1; J gene: TRBJ2-2; V gene: TRBV5-1; CDR3 protein: CASSLGQGVETGELFF; CDR3 DNA: TGCGCCAGCAGCTTGGGACAGGGAGTCGAAACCGGGGAGCTGTTTTTT
clone size: .; D gene: TRBD2; J gene: TRBJ2-1; V gene: TRBV7-3; CDR3 protein: CASSLTGGLAGGRSYNEQFF; CDR3 DNA: TGTGCCAGCAGCTTAACAGGTGGACTAGCGGGGGGAAGATCCTACAATGAGCAGTTCTTC
clone size: few; D gene: .; J gene: TRBJ2-1; V gene: TRBV11-2; CDR3 protein: CASSLGSWGGHYNEQFF; CDR3 DNA: TGTGCCAGCAGCTTAGGGTCGTGGGGGGGGCACTACAATGAGCAGTTCTTC
clone size: few; D gene: .; J gene: TRBJ2-1; V gene: TRBV7-3; CDR3 protein: CASSGHSTNEQFF; CDR3 DNA: TGTGCCAGCAGCGGACATTCGACCAATGAGCAGTTCTTC
clone size: few; D gene: .; J gene: TRBJ2-3; V gene: TRBV7-8; CDR3 protein: CASSQDFQDTQYF; CDR3 DNA: TGTGCCAGCAGCCAGGACTTCCAAGATACGCAGTATTTT
clone size: many; D gene: .; J gene: TRBJ2-3; V gene: TRBV7-3; CDR3 protein: CASQGRTDTQYF; CDR3 DNA: TGTGCCAGTCAGGGCCGCACAGATACGCAGTATTTT
clone size: many; D gene: TRBD2; J gene: TRBJ2-3; V gene: TRBV5-1; CDR3 protein: CASTSQREGSDTQYF; CDR3 DNA: TGCGCCAGCACCTCCCAGCGGGAGGGCTCAGATACGCAGTATTTT
clone size: .; D gene: TRBD1; J gene: TRBJ1-6; V gene: TRBV28; CDR3 protein: CASGIRGQDSPLHF; CDR3 DNA: TGTGCCAGCGGCATCAGGGGGCAGGATTCACCCCTCCACTTT
clone size: few; D gene: .; J gene: TRBJ2-7; V gene: TRBV5-1; CDR3 protein: CASSLEKLGEQYF; CDR3 DNA: TGCGCCAGCAGCTTGGAGAAGCTAGGCGAGCAGTACTTC
clone size: .; D gene: .; J gene: TRBJ1-5; V gene: TRBV18; CDR3 protein: CASSPDQNQPQHF; CDR3 DNA: TGTGCCAGCTCACCTGACCAAAATCAGCCCCAGCATTTT
clone size: .; D gene: TRBD1; J gene: TRBJ1-2; V gene: TRBV7-2; CDR3 protein: CASSLDRGPSGYTF; CDR3 DNA: TGTGCCAGCAGCTTAGACAGGGGGCCTTCTGGCTACACCTTC
clone size: .; D gene: TRBD1; J gene: TRBJ2-3; V gene: TRBV29-1; CDR3 protein: CSVGTGGAADTQYF; CDR3 DNA: TGCAGCGTCGGGACAGGGGGCGCAGCAGATACGCAGTATTTT
clone size: .; D gene: .; J gene: TRBJ2-2; V gene: TRBV5-1; CDR3 protein: CASSLEARDHTGELFF; CDR3 DNA: TGCGCCAGCAGCTTGGAGGCTAGGGACCACACCGGGGAGCTGTTTTTT
clone size: .; D gene: .; J gene: TRBJ1-1; V gene: TRBV10-2; CDR3 protein: CASTNAFGTEAFF; CDR3 DNA: TGCGCCAGCACCAACGCCTTTGGCACTGAAGCTTTCTTT
clone size: .; D gene: .; J gene: TRBJ2-7; V gene: TRBV7-8; CDR3 protein: CASSFLLYEQYF; CDR3 DNA: TGTGCCAGCAGCTTCCTTCTCTACGAGCAGTACTTC
clone size: many; D gene: .; J gene: TRBJ1-2; V gene: TRBV27; CDR3 protein: CASSVSAADSRLYGYTF; CDR3 DNA: TGTGCCAGCAGTGTTTCAGCAGCGGACAGCCGCTTGTATGGCTACACCTTC
clone size: .; D gene: .; J gene: TRBJ2-2; V gene: TRBV7-3; CDR3 protein: CASSRRGGDGELFF; CDR3 DNA: TGTGCCAGCAGCCGACGCGGGGGCGACGGGGAGCTGTTTTTT
clone size: .; D gene: TRBD1; J gene: TRBJ1-1; V gene: TRBV28; CDR3 protein: CASILRTGETQAFF; CDR3 DNA: TGTGCCAGCATTCTAAGGACAGGTGAGACCCAAGCTTTCTTT
clone size: few; D gene: .; J gene: TRBJ2-5; V gene: TRBV2; CDR3 protein: CASSDQGTQETQYF; CDR3 DNA: TGTGCCAGCAGTGACCAGGGAACCCAAGAGACCCAGTACTTC
clone size: .; D gene: .; J gene: TRBJ2-1; V gene: TRBV7-2; CDR3 protein: CASSSTRGGGLDEQFF; CDR3 DNA: TGTGCCAGCAGCTCCACCCGAGGGGGGGGCCTCGATGAGCAGTTCTTC
clone size: .; D gene: TRBD1; J gene: TRBJ1-1; V gene: TRBV28; CDR3 protein: CASRGQEQMNTEAFF; CDR3 DNA: TGTGCCAGCAGAGGACAGGAACAGATGAACACTGAAGCTTTCTTT
clone size: few; D gene: .; J gene: TRBJ1-5; V gene: TRBV20-1; CDR3 protein: CSARAEQGVQPQHF; CDR3 DNA: TGCAGTGCTAGAGCAGAACAGGGAGTTCAGCCCCAGCATTTT
clone size: .; D gene: .; J gene: TRBJ1-1; V gene: TRBV5-1; CDR3 protein: CASSFEGEAFF; CDR3 DNA: TGCGCCAGCAGCTTCGAGGGTGAAGCTTTCTTT
clone size: once; D gene: .; J gene: TRBJ2-4; V gene: TRBV27; CDR3 protein: CASRAYEVANIQYF; CDR3 DNA: TGTGCCAGCAGGGCGTATGAGGTGGCGAACATTCAGTACTTC
clone size: .; D gene: .; J gene: TRBJ1-1; V gene: TRBV12-3/TRBV12-4; CDR3 protein: CASREGRTEAFF; CDR3 DNA: TGTGCCAGCAGGGAGGGGAGAACTGAAGCTTTCTTT
clone size: .; D gene: .; J gene: TRBJ1-4; V gene: TRBV5-1; CDR3 protein: CASSLAEIGAEKLFF; CDR3 DNA: TGCGCCAGCAGCTTGGCTGAGATTGGGGCTGAAAAACTGTTTTTT
clone size: few; D gene: .; J gene: TRBJ2-5; V gene: TRBV10-1; CDR3 protein: CASSERAGRETQYF; CDR3 DNA: TGCGCCAGCAGTGAGAGGGCAGGGCGGGAGACCCAGTACTTC
clone size: .; D gene: .; J gene: TRBJ1-3; V gene: TRBV7-9; CDR3 protein: CASSSGNRVSSGNTIYF; CDR3 DNA: TGTGCCAGCAGCTCAGGGAACAGGGTTAGCTCTGGAAACACCATATATTTT
clone size: many; D gene: TRBD2; J gene: TRBJ2-1; V gene: TRBV3-1; CDR3 protein: CASSHGLAGSADNEQFF; CDR3 DNA: TGTGCCAGCAGCCACGGACTAGCGGGGAGCGCGGACAATGAGCAGTTCTTC
clone size: .; D gene: .; J gene: TRBJ2-7; V gene: TRBV7-9; CDR3 protein: CASSVPPYEQYF; CDR3 DNA: TGTGCCAGCAGCGTACCCCCCTACGAGCAGTACTTC
clone size: .; D gene: .; J gene: TRBJ1-3; V gene: TRBV12-3/TRBV12-4; CDR3 protein: CASSGAGGGGNTIYF; CDR3 DNA: TGTGCCAGCAGTGGGGCCGGGGGCGGTGGAAACACCATATATTTT
clone size: few; D gene: TRBD2; J gene: TRBJ2-1; V gene: TRBV12-3/TRBV12-4; CDR3 protein: CASRLAGGPNEQFF; CDR3 DNA: TGTGCCAGCAGACTAGCGGGGGGGCCAAATGAGCAGTTCTTC
clone size: few; D gene: .; J gene: TRBJ2-7; V gene: TRBV6-5; CDR3 protein: CASSREGSFTYEQYF; CDR3 DNA: TGTGCCAGCAGTCGAGAGGGTAGTTTCACCTACGAGCAGTACTTC
clone size: .; D gene: .; J gene: TRBJ1-2; V gene: TRBV28; CDR3 protein: CASSSVYGYTF; CDR3 DNA: TGTGCCAGCAGTTCAGTCTATGGCTACACCTTC
clone size: few; D gene: .; J gene: TRBJ2-7; V gene: TRBV4-2; CDR3 protein: CASSQGPGTSGNEQYF; CDR3 DNA: TGTGCCAGCAGCCAAGGCCCAGGGACCTCCGGCAACGAGCAGTACTTC